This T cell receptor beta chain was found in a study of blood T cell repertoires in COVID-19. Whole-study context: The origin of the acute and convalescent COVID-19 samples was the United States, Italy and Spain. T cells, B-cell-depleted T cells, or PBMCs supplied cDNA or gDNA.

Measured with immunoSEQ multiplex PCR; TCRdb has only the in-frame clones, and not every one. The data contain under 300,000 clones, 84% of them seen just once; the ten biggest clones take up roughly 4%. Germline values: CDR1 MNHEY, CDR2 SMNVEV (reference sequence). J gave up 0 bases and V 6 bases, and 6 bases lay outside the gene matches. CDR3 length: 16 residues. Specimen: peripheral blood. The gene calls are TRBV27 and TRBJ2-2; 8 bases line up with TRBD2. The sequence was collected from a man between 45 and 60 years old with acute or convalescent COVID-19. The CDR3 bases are TGTGCCAGCAGGATTTCGGGACTAGCGAACACCGGGGAGCTGTTTTTT. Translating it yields CASRISGLANTGELFF.